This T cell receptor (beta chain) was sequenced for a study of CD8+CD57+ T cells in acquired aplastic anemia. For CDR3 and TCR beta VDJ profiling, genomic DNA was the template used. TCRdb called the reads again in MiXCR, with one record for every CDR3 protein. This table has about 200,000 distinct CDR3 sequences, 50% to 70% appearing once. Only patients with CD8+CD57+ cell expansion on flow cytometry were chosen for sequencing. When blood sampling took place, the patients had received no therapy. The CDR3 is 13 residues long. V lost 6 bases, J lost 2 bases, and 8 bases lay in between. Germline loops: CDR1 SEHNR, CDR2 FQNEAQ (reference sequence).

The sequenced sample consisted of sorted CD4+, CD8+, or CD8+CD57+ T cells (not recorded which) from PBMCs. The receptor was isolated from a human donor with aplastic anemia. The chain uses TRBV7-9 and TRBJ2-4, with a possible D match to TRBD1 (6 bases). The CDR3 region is CASSWDTKNIQYF. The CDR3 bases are TGTGCCAGCAGTTGGGACACCAAAAACATTCAGTACTTC.